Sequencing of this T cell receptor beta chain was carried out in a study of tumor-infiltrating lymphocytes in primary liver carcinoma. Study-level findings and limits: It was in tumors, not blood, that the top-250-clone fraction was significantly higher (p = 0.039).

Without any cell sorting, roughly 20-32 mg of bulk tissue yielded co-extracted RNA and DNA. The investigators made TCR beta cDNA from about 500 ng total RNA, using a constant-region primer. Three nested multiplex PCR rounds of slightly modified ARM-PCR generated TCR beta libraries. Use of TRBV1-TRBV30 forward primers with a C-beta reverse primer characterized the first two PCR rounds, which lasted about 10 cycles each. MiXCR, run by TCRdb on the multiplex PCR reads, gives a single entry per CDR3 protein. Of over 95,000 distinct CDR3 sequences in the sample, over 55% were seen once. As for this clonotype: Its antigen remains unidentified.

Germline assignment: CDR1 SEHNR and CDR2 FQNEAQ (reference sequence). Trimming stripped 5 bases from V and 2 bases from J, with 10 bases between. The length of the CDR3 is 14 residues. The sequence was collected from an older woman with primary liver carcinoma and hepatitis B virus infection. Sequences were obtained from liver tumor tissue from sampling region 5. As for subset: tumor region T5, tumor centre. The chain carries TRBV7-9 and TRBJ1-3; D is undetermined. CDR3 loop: CASSAGETGNTIYF. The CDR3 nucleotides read TGTGCCAGCAGCGCCGGGGAAACTGGAAACACCATATATTTT.